This is a list of T cell receptor beta chains from one sample in a study of T cell repertoires in cytomegalovirus infection. TCRdb reprocessed the reads with MiXCR, giving one entry per CDR3 protein. Found here are around 260,000 distinct CDR3 sequences, 9.1% of them singletons; the top ten hold around 16%. Sequencing was performed on PBMCs. All receptors derive from a human donor in good health (CMV status not recorded). Some clones in this sample may be carry-over from other donors' samples. Each CDR3 is given with its conserved first and last residue. The D gene is left open where the match is weak. Only part of the rows carry a size: once, few, many, or a class if the clone is expanded.

cdr3_nt cdr3_aa j_call clone_size d_call v_call
TGTGCCAGCAGCCAGCCGGGACTAGCGTTATACGAGCAGTACTTC CASSQPGLALYEQYF TRBJ2-7 many TRBD2 TRBV7-2
TGTGCCAGCAGTGGGGGGGAGGTGTTCCGGCTCACTGAAGCTTTCTTT CASSGGEVFRLTEAFF TRBJ1-1 - - TRBV25-1
TGTGCCAGCAGCTTGGGGGACAGGATCCGCACAGATACGCAGTATTTT CASSLGDRIRTDTQYF TRBJ2-3 many TRBD1 TRBV7-2
TGTGCCAGCAGATTGGACCCTGTCTCCTACGAGCAGTACTTC CASRLDPVSYEQYF TRBJ2-7 few - TRBV6-2/TRBV6-3
TGTGCCAGCAAGTGGGATGGAGACAGGGGGGTTGAGCAGTTCTTC CASKWDGDRGVEQFF TRBJ2-1 many TRBD1 TRBV6-2/TRBV6-3
TGCGCCAGCAGCCAAGTAAAAGGAGCCACGGGGGAAAAACTGTTTTTT CASSQVKGATGEKLFF TRBJ1-4 many - TRBV4-3
TGCAGTGCTAGGACTAGCGGGGGGATCTACGAGCAGTACTTC CSARTSGGIYEQYF TRBJ2-7 - TRBD2 TRBV20-1
TGTGCCAGCAGCTTGGGGGGACAGGGAGCCACGGAGACCCAGTACTTC CASSLGGQGATETQYF TRBJ2-5 few TRBD1 TRBV5-4
TGTGCCACCAGCAGAGATCTGACCGGTGGAAACACCATATATTTT CATSRDLTGGNTIYF TRBJ1-3 many - TRBV15
TGTGCCAGCAGCTTAGGCTCAGGGCCTAACTATGGCTACACCTTC CASSLGSGPNYGYTF TRBJ1-2 many - TRBV11-3
TGTGCCACTAGACTAGGGTCATACAATGAGCAGTTCTTC CATRLGSYNEQFF TRBJ2-1 - - TRBV6-2/TRBV6-3
TGTGCCAGCAGCCCCGAAACTACCGGGACAGATACGCAGTATTTT CASSPETTGTDTQYF TRBJ2-3 many - TRBV7-6
TGTGCCAGCAGTTACTCGGGACAGAGATATTCACCCCTCCACTTT CASSYSGQRYSPLHF TRBJ1-6 - TRBD1 TRBV6-2/TRBV6-3
TGTGCCAGCAGCTTAACGGGATTCGGGACGGATACTGAAGCTTTCTTT CASSLTGFGTDTEAFF TRBJ1-1 many - TRBV7-8
TGTGCCAGCAGACCCTGGACAGGCCAAAGCTCCTACGAGCAGTACTTC CASRPWTGQSSYEQYF TRBJ2-7 many TRBD1 TRBV2
TGTGCCAGCAGCTTAGATCTCAGTGGCTATGGCTACACCTTC CASSLDLSGYGYTF TRBJ1-2 many - TRBV7-2
TGTGCCAGCAGCCCCATTAATTCACCCCTCCACTTT CASSPINSPLHF TRBJ1-6 - - TRBV28
TGTGCCAGCATTCGGTGGGGTGGGGACAGGGAGGCTTTCTTT CASIRWGGDREAFF TRBJ1-1 many TRBD1 TRBV28